These 25 T cell receptor beta chains share one sample of origin, sequenced in a study of fetal regulatory T cell absence and autoimmunity. Profiling relied on immunoSEQ multiplex PCR, and the TCRdb table lists in-frame clones only, not all of them. The sample lists more than 85,000 clones; about 78% were seen once. Material: pancreas tissue. Every receptor here comes from a male donor with IPEX syndrome.

J is TRBJ2-7 and V is TRBV7-9; D tentatively fits TRBD1 or TRBD2 (5 bases each). Looked up from germline, CDR1 is SEHNR and CDR2 is FQNEAQ (reference sequence). Trimming removed 4 bases at V and 3 bases at J, with 25 bases between. CDR3 size: 18 residues. CDR3 region: CASSSPDGWGTVSYEQYF. In nucleotides, the CDR3 is TGTGCCAGCAGCTCCCCAGACGGATGGGGGACGGTAAGCTACGAGCAGTACTTC.

This chain links TRBV2 with TRBJ2-1; 8 bases map to TRBD2. Germline CDR1 SNHLY, CDR2 FYNNEI. With 3 bases clipped from V and 6 bases from J, the junction kept 7 bases outside the gene matches. The CDR3 length is 15 residues. The CDR3 DNA sequence: TGTGCCAGCAGTGATCCGGGGGGGCCGTCCAATGAGCAGTTCTTC. This gives the protein CASSDPGGPSNEQFF.

The chain combines TRBV6-5 with TRBJ1-2; the D gene is possibly TRBD1 (6 bases). Trimming took off 2 bases at V and 8 bases at J, with 18 bases between the two ends. In germline, CDR1 is MNHEY, CDR2 SVGAGI. The CDR3 is made up of 15 amino acids. This CDR3 is CASSYLQAPGGGYTF. The CDR3 DNA is TGTGCCAGCAGTTACCTTCAGGCTCCTGGGGGCGGCTACACCTTC.

This clone appeared once. The chain links TRBV6-6 to TRBJ1-2; 7 nucleotides line up with TRBD1. V lost 4 bases, J lost 2 bases, and 7 bases stayed unmatched. CDR1 and CDR2 (germline): MNHNY, SVGAGI (reference sequence). This CDR3 comprises 15 residues. In nucleotides, the CDR3 is TGTGCCAGCAGTTGGGCCGGGACAGCGAACTATGGCTACACCTTC. Translating it yields CASSWAGTANYGYTF.

The rearrangement links TRBV6-8 to TRBJ2-7; 8 nucleotides agree with TRBD2. CDR1 MNHGY and CDR2 SAAAGT come from the germline V gene. The J segment lost 2 bases and the V segment lost 7 bases, leaving 10 bases of the junction unmatched. The CDR3 loop spans 15 amino acids. The CDR3 protein is CASIRSGTRPYEQYF. CDR3 DNA: TGTGCCAGCATCCGGTCCGGGACTAGGCCCTACGAGCAGTACTTC.

This rearrangement joins TRBV2 to TRBJ1-5, with D unclear. The CDR3 loop spans 13 amino acids. CDR1 and CDR2 (germline): SNHLY, FYNNEI. Deletions cut 3 bases from V and 3 bases from J, with 6 bases between. The DNA of the CDR3 is TGTGCCAGCAGTGATACCAACAATCAGCCCCAGCATTTT. This translates into CASSDTNNQPQHF. The whole variable domain, remainder taken from reference TRBV2 and TRBJ1-5, is EPEVTQTPSHQVTQMGQEVILRCVPISNHLYFYWYRQILGQKVEFLVSFYNNEISEKSEIFDDQFSVERPDGSNFTLKIRSTKLEDSAMYFCASSDTNNQPQHFGDGTRLSIL.

This chain joins TRBV6-5 and TRBJ2-7; 11 bases are a match to TRBD2. The CDR3 covers 15 residues. Germline assignment: CDR1 MNHEY and CDR2 SVGAGI. Trimming removed 2 bases from V and 3 bases from J; junction bases left unmatched: 3. CDR3 in amino acids: CASSYPTSGDYEQYF. The CDR3 DNA sequence: TGTGCCAGCAGTTACCCGACTAGCGGGGACTACGAGCAGTACTTC.

The chain joins TRBV6-6 to TRBJ1-2, with D possibly matching TRBD1 (5 bases). V was cut by 2 bases and J by 3 bases, with 16 bases left in between. The germline gives CDR1 MNHNY, CDR2 SVGAGI (reference sequence). This CDR3 has 16 amino acids. The CDR3: CASSYATFGDDYGYTF. CDR3 in DNA: TGTGCCAGCAGTTACGCCACCTTCGGGGACGACTATGGCTACACCTTC.

CDR3 region: CASSRSFRLAGGYNEQFF. The CDR3 nucleotides read TGCGCCAGCAGCCGATCCTTCCGACTAGCGGGGGGGTACAATGAGCAGTTCTTC. The chain recombines TRBV5-1 with TRBJ2-1, with 14 bases matching TRBD2. This CDR3 contains 18 residues. With V trimmed by 4 bases and J by 4 bases, 10 bases remained unmatched. The germline V gene has CDR1 SGHRS and CDR2 YFSETQ.

This chain connects TRBV6-6 to TRBJ1-4; D gene unclear. CDR1 is MNHNY and CDR2 is SVGAGI in the germline V gene (reference sequence). V shed 6 bases and J shed 0 bases, with 8 bases lying between them. The CDR3 extends over 14 amino acids. CDR3: CASRGSATNEKLFF. The CDR3 coding sequence is TGTGCCAGCAGGGGGTCGGCAACTAATGAAAAACTGTTTTTT.

CDR3 amino acids: CAISDLDRDRNTIYF. The CDR3 DNA sequence: TGTGCCATCAGTGACCTTGACAGGGATCGAAACACCATATATTTT. The V and J genes are TRBV10-3 and TRBJ1-3, with 7 bases that match TRBD1. Germline assignment: CDR1 ENHRY and CDR2 SYGVKD. The CDR3 runs 15 residues. Unmatched junction bases numbered 7, after V lost 3 bases and J lost 5 bases.

This chain joins TRBV30 and TRBJ1-5, with a weak D call TRBD1 (6 bases). With 3 bases removed from V and 4 bases from J, the gap between germline ends came to 19 bases. The germline V gene encodes CDR1 GTSNPN and CDR2 SVGIG (reference sequence). The CDR3 consists of 16 residues. In nucleotides, the CDR3 is TGTGCCTGGAGCCACTCTGCCCCCAGGGGTAATCAGCCCCAGCATTTT. It yields the protein CAWSHSAPRGNQPQHF.

This clone was detected only once. The chain has TRBV4-1 and TRBJ2-3, with 14 bases aligning to TRBD2. With V trimmed by 3 bases and J by 4 bases, 6 bases remained unmatched. Per germline, CDR1 MGHRA and CDR2 YSYEKL. The length of the CDR3 is 17 residues. The CDR3 bases are TGCGCCAGCAGCCAGGAAAGACTAGCGGGGGGGGCAGATACGCAGTATTTT. Its protein is CASSQERLAGGADTQYF.

The rearrangement uses TRBV13 and TRBJ2-3; 8 nucleotides match TRBD2. CDR3 length: 16 residues. Germline lookup yields CDR1 PRHDT and CDR2 FYEKMQ (reference sequence). J gave up 1 base and V 0 bases, and 3 bases lay outside the gene matches. The DNA for the CDR3 is TGTGCCAGCAGCTTAGGGCGGGAGGCCCGCACAGATACGCAGTATTTT. It yields the protein CASSLGREARTDTQYF.

This clone turned up a few times. The chain has TRBV19 and TRBJ1-5; possibly TRBD1 for D (5 bases). Looked up from germline, CDR1 is LNHDA and CDR2 is SQIVND (reference sequence). V was trimmed by 3 bases and J by 1 base, leaving 10 bases between them. The CDR3 extends over 15 amino acids. This CDR3 is CASSIRGGSNQPQHF. The CDR3 DNA reads TGTGCCAGTAGTATCCGGGGCGGGAGCAATCAGCCCCAGCATTTT. Looking up the rest from reference TRBV19 and TRBJ1-5 gives the full variable domain: DGGITQSPKYLFRKEGQNVTLSCEQNLNHDAMYWYRQDPGQGLRLIYYSQIVNDFQKGDIAEGYSVSREKKESFPLTVTSAQKNPTAFYLCASSIRGGSNQPQHFGDGTRLSIL.

This chain joins TRBV5-4 and TRBJ2-5; 13 bases fit TRBD2. J was trimmed by 5 bases and V by 1 base; bases with no gene match: 2. Germline V CDR1 and CDR2: SGHNT, YYREEE (reference sequence). The CDR3 has 15 amino acids. As DNA, the CDR3 is TGTGCCAGCAGCTTGACTAGCGGGAGGGGGGAGACCCAGTACTTC. It yields the protein CASSLTSGRGETQYF.

The gene calls are TRBV16 and TRBJ2-7; D perhaps matches TRBD2 (6 bases). The CDR3 covers 12 residues. Trimming shortened V by 0 bases and J by 6 bases, and 6 bases separated the two germline ends. From germline, CDR1 is KGHSY and CDR2 FQNENV. The CDR3 nucleotides read TGTGCCAGCAGCCAATCGGGGGGCGAGCAGTACTTC. As protein: CASSQSGGEQYF.

DNA of the CDR3: TGTGCCAGCAGTCCCCAGGGACGGGGGGGCTTAAACAATGAGCAGTTCTTC. Translated: CASSPQGRGGLNNEQFF. The chain joins TRBV27 to TRBJ2-1; 8 nucleotides align to TRBD2. This CDR3 spans 17 amino acids. From germline, CDR1 is MNHEY and CDR2 SMNVEV (reference sequence). Trimming cost V 5 bases and J 5 bases; bases outside gene matches: 14.

This clone was picked up one time. J is TRBJ2-3 and V is TRBV5-6; D gene uncertain. The CDR3 length is 13 residues. CDR1 and CDR2 from the germline V gene are SGHDT and YYEEEE. Trimming removed 0 bases at V and 6 bases at J, with 8 bases between. The CDR3 DNA reads as TGTGCCAGCAGCTTGGCCACTGCGGATACGCAGTATTTT. This codes for CASSLATADTQYF.

The chain couples TRBV5-1 to TRBJ1-2; 8 bases align to TRBD1. The J segment lost 3 bases and the V segment lost 3 bases, leaving 13 bases of the junction unmatched. This CDR3 contains 17 residues. Germline CDR1 SGHRS, CDR2 YFSETQ. In DNA, the CDR3 is TGCGCCAGCAGCTCCCTGGGTGTCAGGGGGCTTCACTATGGCTACACCTTC. This gives the protein CASSSLGVRGLHYGYTF.

The V and J genes are TRBV18 and TRBJ1-1; D is unclear. The CDR3 is 12 residues long. The germline V gene has CDR1 KGHSH and CDR2 LQKENI. V was trimmed by 6 bases and J by 2 bases, leaving 7 bases between them. CDR3 DNA: TGTGCCAGCTCGACGAGAAACACTGAAGCTTTCTTT. Its protein is CASSTRNTEAFF.

V usage is TRBV2 and J usage is TRBJ1-3; D unclear. The CDR3 contains 15 residues. In germline, CDR1 is SNHLY, CDR2 FYNNEI. V was pared by 1 base and J by 2 bases, with 9 bases between. The CDR3 DNA is TGTGCCAGCAGTGAAGACCGAACAGCTGGAAACACCATATATTTT. Its translation: CASSEDRTAGNTIYF.

The chain carries TRBV27 and TRBJ1-1; 7 bases map to TRBD1. Germline trimming cut 3 bases from V and 5 bases from J; bases unmatched to any gene: 6. CDR3 length: 14 amino acids. Per germline, CDR1 MNHEY and CDR2 SMNVEV (reference sequence). The CDR3 DNA reads TGTGCCAGCAGTTTGGAGGGGGCGCTGACTGAAGCTTTCTTT. Translating it yields CASSLEGALTEAFF.

The chain links TRBV11-2 to TRBJ2-4, with 14 bases matching TRBD2. CDR3 length equals 16 residues. J lost 5 bases, V lost 5 bases, and 5 bases had no gene match. From germline, CDR1 is SGHAT and CDR2 FQNNGV. CDR3 nucleotides: TGTGCCAGCAGCAACCCGGGACTAGCGGGAGAAAACATTCAGTACTTC. This codes for CASSNPGLAGENIQYF.

The chain joins TRBV4-1 to TRBJ1-2; the D gene is possibly TRBD1 (6 bases). The CDR3 extends over 16 amino acids. Per the germline V gene, CDR1 is MGHRA and CDR2 is YSYEKL. V gave up 4 bases and J gave up 4 bases, with 19 bases separating them. CDR3 region: CASSLVTGIVGYGYTF. CDR3 DNA sequence: TGCGCCAGCAGCCTCGTAACAGGGATAGTGGGCTATGGCTACACCTTC.